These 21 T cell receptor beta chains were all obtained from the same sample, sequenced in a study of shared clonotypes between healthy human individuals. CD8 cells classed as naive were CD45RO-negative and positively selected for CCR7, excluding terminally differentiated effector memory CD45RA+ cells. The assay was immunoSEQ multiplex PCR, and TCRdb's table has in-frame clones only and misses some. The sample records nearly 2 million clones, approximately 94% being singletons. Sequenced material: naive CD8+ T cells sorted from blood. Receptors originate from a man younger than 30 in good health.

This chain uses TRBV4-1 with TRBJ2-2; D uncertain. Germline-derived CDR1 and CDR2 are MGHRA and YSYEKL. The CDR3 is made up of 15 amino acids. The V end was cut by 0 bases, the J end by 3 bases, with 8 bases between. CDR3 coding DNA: TGCGCCAGCAGCCAAGAAGCCAGAGACACCGGGGAGCTGTTTTTT. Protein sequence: CASSQEARDTGELFF.

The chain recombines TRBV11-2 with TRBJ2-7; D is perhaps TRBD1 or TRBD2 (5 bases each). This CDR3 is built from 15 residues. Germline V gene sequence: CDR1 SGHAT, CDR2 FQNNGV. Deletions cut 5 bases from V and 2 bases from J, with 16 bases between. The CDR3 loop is CASSVSRGRTYEQYF. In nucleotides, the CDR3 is TGTGCCAGCAGCGTTTCGAGGGGAAGGACCTACGAGCAGTACTTC.

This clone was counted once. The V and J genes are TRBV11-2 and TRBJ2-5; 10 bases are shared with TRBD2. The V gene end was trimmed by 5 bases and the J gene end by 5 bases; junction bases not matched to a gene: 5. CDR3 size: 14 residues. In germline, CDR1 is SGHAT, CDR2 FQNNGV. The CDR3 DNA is TGTGCCAGCAGCCACTGGACTAGCGGCGAGACCCAGTACTTC. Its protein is CASSHWTSGETQYF.

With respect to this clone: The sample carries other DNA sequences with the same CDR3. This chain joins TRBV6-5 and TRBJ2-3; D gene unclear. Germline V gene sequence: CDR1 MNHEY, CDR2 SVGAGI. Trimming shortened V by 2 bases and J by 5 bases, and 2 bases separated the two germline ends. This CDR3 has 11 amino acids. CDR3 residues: CASSYGDTQYF. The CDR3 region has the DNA TGTGCCAGCAGTTACGGAGATACGCAGTATTTT.

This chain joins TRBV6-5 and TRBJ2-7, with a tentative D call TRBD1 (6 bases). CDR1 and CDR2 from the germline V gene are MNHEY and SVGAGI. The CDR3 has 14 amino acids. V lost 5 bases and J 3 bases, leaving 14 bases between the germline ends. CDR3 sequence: CASSSLGHYYEQYF. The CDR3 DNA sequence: TGTGCCAGCAGTAGCCTGGGACACTACTACGAGCAGTACTTC.

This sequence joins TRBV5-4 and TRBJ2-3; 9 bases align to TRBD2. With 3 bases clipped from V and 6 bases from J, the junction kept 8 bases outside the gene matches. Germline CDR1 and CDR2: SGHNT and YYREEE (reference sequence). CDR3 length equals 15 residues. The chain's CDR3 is CASSSMGGGADTQYF. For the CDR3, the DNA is TGTGCCAGCAGCTCGATGGGCGGGGGGGCCGATACGCAGTATTTT.

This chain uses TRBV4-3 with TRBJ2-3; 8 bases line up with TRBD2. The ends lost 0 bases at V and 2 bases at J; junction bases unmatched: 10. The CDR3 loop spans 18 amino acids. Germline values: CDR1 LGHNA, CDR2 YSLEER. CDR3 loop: CASSQEAQREGLTDTQYF. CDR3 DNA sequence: TGCGCCAGCAGCCAAGAAGCCCAACGGGAGGGACTCACAGATACGCAGTATTTT.

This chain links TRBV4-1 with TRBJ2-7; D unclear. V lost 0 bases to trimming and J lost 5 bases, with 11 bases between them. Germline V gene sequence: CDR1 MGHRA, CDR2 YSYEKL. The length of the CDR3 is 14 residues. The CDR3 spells CASSQDAVVHEQYF. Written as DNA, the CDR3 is TGCGCCAGCAGCCAAGACGCGGTGGTACACGAGCAGTACTTC.

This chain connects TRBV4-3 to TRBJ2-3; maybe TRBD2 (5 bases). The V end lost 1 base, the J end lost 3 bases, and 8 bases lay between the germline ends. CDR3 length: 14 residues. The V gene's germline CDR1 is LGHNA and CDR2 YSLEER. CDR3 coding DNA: TGCGCCAGCAGCCAAGTCGAGGGTACAGATACGCAGTATTTT. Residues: CASSQVEGTDTQYF.

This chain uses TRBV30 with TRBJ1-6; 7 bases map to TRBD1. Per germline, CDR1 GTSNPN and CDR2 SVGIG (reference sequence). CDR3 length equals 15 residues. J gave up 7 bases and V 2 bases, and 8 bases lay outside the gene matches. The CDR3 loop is CAWSPRQGWNSPLHF. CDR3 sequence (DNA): TGTGCCTGGAGTCCTCGACAGGGATGGAATTCACCCCTCCACTTT.

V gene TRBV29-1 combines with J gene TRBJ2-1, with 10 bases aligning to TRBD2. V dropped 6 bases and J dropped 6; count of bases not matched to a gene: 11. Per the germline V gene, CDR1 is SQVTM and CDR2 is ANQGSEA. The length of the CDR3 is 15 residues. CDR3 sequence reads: CSVGLAGGGFNEQFF. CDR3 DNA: TGCAGCGTGGGATTAGCGGGAGGTGGCTTCAATGAGCAGTTCTTC.

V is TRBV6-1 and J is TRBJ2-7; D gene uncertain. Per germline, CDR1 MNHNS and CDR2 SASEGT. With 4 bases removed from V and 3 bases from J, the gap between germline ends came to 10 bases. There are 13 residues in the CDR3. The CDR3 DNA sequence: TGTGCCAGCAGTGCCCTACAGAGCTACGAGCAGTACTTC. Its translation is CASSALQSYEQYF.

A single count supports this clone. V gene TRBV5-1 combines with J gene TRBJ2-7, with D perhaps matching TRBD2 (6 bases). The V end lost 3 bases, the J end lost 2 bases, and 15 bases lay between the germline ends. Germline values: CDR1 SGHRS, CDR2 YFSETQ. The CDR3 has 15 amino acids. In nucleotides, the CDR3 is TGCGCCAGCAGCTCCTTGGGGGACTCGACCTACGAGCAGTACTTC. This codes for CASSSLGDSTYEQYF.

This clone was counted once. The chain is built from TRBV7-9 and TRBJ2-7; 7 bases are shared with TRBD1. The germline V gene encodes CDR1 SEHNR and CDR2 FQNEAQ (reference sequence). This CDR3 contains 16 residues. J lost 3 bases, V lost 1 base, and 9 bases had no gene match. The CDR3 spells CASSLGFGTEFYEQYF. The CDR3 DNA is TGTGCCAGCAGCTTAGGGTTTGGGACAGAGTTCTACGAGCAGTACTTC.

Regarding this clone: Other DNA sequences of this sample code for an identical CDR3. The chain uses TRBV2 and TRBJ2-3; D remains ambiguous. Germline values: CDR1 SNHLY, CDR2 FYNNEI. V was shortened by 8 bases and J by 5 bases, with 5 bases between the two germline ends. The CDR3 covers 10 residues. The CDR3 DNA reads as TGTGCCAGCCTGTTAGATACGCAGTATTTT. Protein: CASLLDTQYF.

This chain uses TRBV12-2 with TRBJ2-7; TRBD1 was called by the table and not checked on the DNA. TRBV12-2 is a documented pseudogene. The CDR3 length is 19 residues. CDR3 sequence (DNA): TGTGCAAGTCGCTTAGCGAGAATGACCGGGCCAGGGCTAAACTACGAGCAGTACTTC. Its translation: CASRLARMTGPGLNYEQYF.

The CDR3 loop is CASSQGNRLAGDHTDTQYF. CDR3 nucleotide sequence: TGCGCCAGCAGCCAAGGAAACCGACTAGCGGGAGACCACACAGATACGCAGTATTTT. The V call is TRBV4-3, the J call TRBJ2-3, with 12 bases that match TRBD2. This CDR3 comprises 19 residues. Germline V lookup: CDR1 LGHNA, CDR2 YSLEER. Unmatched junction bases numbered 10, after V lost 1 base and J lost 2 bases.

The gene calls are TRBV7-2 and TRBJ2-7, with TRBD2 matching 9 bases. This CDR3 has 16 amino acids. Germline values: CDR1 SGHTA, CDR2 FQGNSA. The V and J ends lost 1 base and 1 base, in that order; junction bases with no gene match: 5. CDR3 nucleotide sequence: TGTGCCAGCAGCTTAGAGGTAGCGGGAGTTTCCTACGAGCAGTACTTC. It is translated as CASSLEVAGVSYEQYF.

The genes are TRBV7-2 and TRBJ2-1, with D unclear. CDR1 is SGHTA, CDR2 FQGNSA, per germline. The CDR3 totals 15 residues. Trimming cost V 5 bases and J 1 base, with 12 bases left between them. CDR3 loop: CASSGARDSYNEQFF. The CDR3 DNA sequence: TGTGCCAGCAGCGGAGCTAGGGATTCCTACAATGAGCAGTTCTTC.

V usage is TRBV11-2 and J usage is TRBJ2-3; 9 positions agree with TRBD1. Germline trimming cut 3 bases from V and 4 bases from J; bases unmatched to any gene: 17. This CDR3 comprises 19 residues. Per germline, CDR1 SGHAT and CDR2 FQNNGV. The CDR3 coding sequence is TGTGCCAGCAGCTTCCCCGGACAGGGGCAATTGGATCGCGCAGATACGCAGTATTTT. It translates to CASSFPGQGQLDRADTQYF.

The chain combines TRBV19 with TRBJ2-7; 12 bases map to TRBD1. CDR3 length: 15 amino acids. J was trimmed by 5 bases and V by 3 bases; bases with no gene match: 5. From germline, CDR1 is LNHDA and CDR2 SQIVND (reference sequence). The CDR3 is CASSIAGQGANEQYF. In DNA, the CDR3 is TGTGCCAGTAGTATTGCGGGACAGGGGGCCAACGAGCAGTACTTC.